The present T cell receptor beta chain was sequenced within a study of cytomegalovirus exposure and HLA in healthy donors. Study results and limitations: Cytomegalovirus association was listed for around 170 TCR beta chains. Reports described diagnosis of cytomegalovirus status by the classifier as highly specific and sensitive.

A remark on this clone: Its target is not known.

Trimming stripped 6 bases from V and 1 base from J, with 14 bases between. The CDR3 contains 15 residues. The germline V gene has CDR1 SGHTA and CDR2 FQGNSA. 60 Vbeta and 13 Jbeta primers were used in PCR. In the authors' workflow: It was a later analysis that counted tens of millions of unique TCR beta chains, of which about 10 million were shared. Here immunoSEQ multiplex PCR was the method, and the copy in TCRdb shows in-frame clones only, minus some. From that table come the V and J calls and clone size; the DNA was used to work out D and trimming. The repertoire has roughly 190,000 clones, about 87% of them found once; the top ten carry around 1.2%. Each donor was nominally healthy when sampled (though unrecorded immune exposures were likely).

This TCR derives from a man aged 30-40 years in good health and CMV-seronegative. The specimen was PBMCs. This chain joins TRBV7-2 and TRBJ2-3; tentative D call: TRBD1 (6 bases). The CDR3 DNA reads TGTGCCAGCAGTAGTGTTGCAGGGGGCACAGATACGCAGTATTTT. Protein: CASSSVAGGTDTQYF.